A single sample is the source of the 23 T cell receptor beta chains below, sequenced in a study of T cell responses to AZD1222 COVID-19 vaccine. Sequencing was performed with immunoSEQ multiplex PCR; in TCRdb, only in-frame clones are kept and a portion is missing. Of some 110,000 clones in the sample, approximately 83% were seen once. Material: peripheral blood, obtained on day 0 of AZD1222 vaccination. Every receptor here comes from an adult in good health.

The chain has TRBV6-5 and TRBJ1-2; 8 bases agree with TRBD1. Germline-derived CDR1 and CDR2 are MNHEY and SVGAGI. V lost 6 bases and J lost 3; bases outside the gene matches: 9. The CDR3 has 15 amino acids. CDR3 DNA sequence: TGTGCCAGCAGCGATCCCCTACAGGGGGACTATGGCTACACCTTC. Protein sequence: CASSDPLQGDYGYTF.

This clone was observed a single time. V gene TRBV5-4 combines with J gene TRBJ1-2, with D hard to call. The CDR3 covers 16 residues. Per germline, CDR1 SGHNT and CDR2 YYREEE (reference sequence). V lost 4 bases to trimming and J lost 8 bases, with 24 bases between them. Here the CDR3 DNA reads TGTGCCAGCAGCCATAACAGTCGCGGCAGGTCAGGAGGCTACACCTTC. Protein product: CASSHNSRGRSGGYTF.

In this sample, this clone turned up once. The CDR3 loop reads CASSWGQGNYEQFF. CDR3 nucleotide sequence: TGTGCCAGCAGCTGGGGACAGGGTAACTATGAGCAGTTCTTC. The chain recombines TRBV5-6 with TRBJ2-1; TRBD1 aligns across 9 bases. V lost 3 bases and J lost 8; bases outside the gene matches: 6. This CDR3 is built from 14 residues. CDR1 SGHDT and CDR2 YYEEEE come from the germline V gene.

In this sample, this clone turned up once. The chain uses TRBV7-8 and TRBJ2-7; D is perhaps TRBD1 (5 bases). Germline V gives CDR1 SGHVS, CDR2 FQNEAQ. V lost 5 bases, J lost 6 bases, and 14 bases lay in between. CDR3 length equals 13 residues. CDR3 residues: CASSAREFGEQYF. In nucleotides, the CDR3 is TGTGCCAGCAGCGCCAGGGAATTTGGCGAGCAGTACTTC.

This rearrangement joins TRBV6-2 or TRBV6-3 to TRBJ2-3; D might be TRBD2 (5 bases). Germline V gene lookup returns CDR1 MNHEY and CDR2 SVGEGT. The V end lost 2 bases, the J end lost 6 bases, and 12 bases lay between the germline ends. The CDR3 sequence is 14 residues long. The DNA for the CDR3 is TGTGCCAGCAGTTACCCCGGTTCGGGGGATACGCAGTATTTT. It specifies CASSYPGSGDTQYF.

This sequence joins TRBV7-6 and TRBJ1-4; D may be TRBD1 (5 bases). Looked up from germline, CDR1 is SGHVS and CDR2 is FNYEAQ. The CDR3 covers 18 residues. Deletions cut 5 bases from V and 0 bases from J, with 19 bases between. CDR3 sequence reads: CASSPGILTDATNEKLFF. CDR3 DNA: TGTGCCAGCAGCCCAGGGATCCTAACCGATGCAACTAATGAAAAACTGTTTTTT.

The V and J genes are TRBV30 and TRBJ1-5, with a possible D match to TRBD1 (5 bases). Germline CDR1 is GTSNPN and CDR2 is SVGIG (reference sequence). Trimming pared 0 bases from V and 0 bases from J, leaving 9 bases between. The CDR3 sequence is 15 residues long. CDR3 sequence reads: CAWSVGTYSNQPQHF. The CDR3 DNA is TGTGCCTGGAGTGTAGGGACCTATAGCAATCAGCCCCAGCATTTT.

This clone is a singleton in its sample. The gene calls are TRBV7-2 and TRBJ2-1; 11 positions match TRBD2. CDR1 is SGHTA, CDR2 FQGNSA, per germline. This CDR3 contains 13 residues. Trimming at V came to 0 bases and at J to 12 bases, leaving 1 base not matched to a gene. CDR3 loop: CASSLASGRAQFF. DNA for the CDR3: TGTGCCAGCAGCTTAGCTAGCGGGAGGGCGCAGTTCTTC.

The chain uses TRBV7-9 and TRBJ1-2; D is possibly TRBD1 (5 bases). Germline assignment: CDR1 SEHNR and CDR2 FQNEAQ (reference sequence). This CDR3 region has 15 residues. Trimming left V 5 bases short and J 4 bases short, with 17 bases between. The CDR3 nucleotides read TGTGCCAGCAGCCTAGGGGCCAGGCAGGGCTATGGCTACACCTTC. Its translation: CASSLGARQGYGYTF.

This clone was counted a single time. CDR3 in DNA: TGTGCCGGGTTGCTGTGGGCTAGCAGGTCCTACGAGCAGTACTTC. Translated: CAGLLWASRSYEQYF. The chain recombines TRBV7-3 with TRBJ2-7, with a weak D call TRBD2 (5 bases). Germline-derived CDR1 and CDR2 are SGHTA and FQGTGA. The CDR3 consists of 15 residues. V was cut by 11 bases and J by 1 base, with 21 bases left in between.

The chain couples TRBV24-1 to TRBJ2-3; 10 bases agree with TRBD2. CDR1 is KGHDR and CDR2 is SFDVKD in the germline V gene. V gave up 4 bases and J gave up 0 bases; unmatched junction bases: 9. CDR3 size: 18 residues. In nucleotides, the CDR3 is TGTGCCACCAGTGACCCACTCGGACTAGCGGCTAGCACAGATACGCAGTATTTT. As protein: CATSDPLGLAASTDTQYF.

The V call is TRBV9, the J call TRBJ2-1; TRBD1 might be the D (5 bases). The length of the CDR3 is 15 residues. CDR1 and CDR2 (germline): SGDLS, YYNGEE. V lost 1 base and J lost 7, with 15 bases in between. Here the CDR3 reads CASSVTGPALNEQFF. DNA for the CDR3: TGTGCCAGCAGCGTAACAGGCCCTGCCTTGAATGAGCAGTTCTTC.

The CDR3 loop reads CASSQGIQTGTSGNTIYF. In DNA form, the CDR3 reads TGTGCCAGCAGCCAAGGTATTCAGACCGGGACCTCTGGAAACACCATATATTTT. The rearrangement joins TRBV4-2 to TRBJ1-3, with D possibly being TRBD1 (5 bases). Trimming stripped 1 base from V and 0 bases from J, with 16 bases between. Germline loops: CDR1 LGHNA, CDR2 YNFKEQ. The CDR3 has 18 residues.

The chain employs TRBV6-6 and TRBJ1-1; possibly TRBD1 for D (6 bases). Trimming cost V 11 bases and J 1 base, with 17 bases left between them. Germline V gene lookup returns CDR1 MNHNY and CDR2 SVGAGI (reference sequence). The CDR3 extends over 14 amino acids. CDR3 in amino acids: CAGGGRTENTEAFF. Written as DNA, the CDR3 is TGTGCCGGGGGGGGTCGGACAGAGAACACTGAAGCTTTCTTT.

The table lists this clone with a count of one. The CDR3: CSASLGGWDTGELFF. CDR3 nucleotide sequence: TGCAGTGCTAGTCTCGGGGGATGGGACACCGGGGAGCTGTTTTTT. The genes are TRBV20-1 and TRBJ2-2; D might be TRBD2 (6 bases). The germline gives CDR1 DFQATT, CDR2 SNEGSKA (reference sequence). The CDR3 spans 15 residues. The V gene lost 3 bases and the J gene lost 3 bases, with 14 bases spanning the gap.

J is TRBJ1-3 and V is TRBV28; no firm D call. The germline V and J ends were trimmed by 7 bases and 0 bases, with 10 bases remaining between them. Germline CDR1 reads MDHEN; CDR2 reads SYDVKM. The CDR3 totals 14 residues. CDR3 amino acids: CASTRRSSGNTIYF. The DNA for the CDR3 is TGTGCCAGCACCCGACGCAGCTCTGGAAACACCATATATTTT.

The V gene is TRBV30, the J gene TRBJ1-6; no clear D. The CDR3 sequence is 15 residues long. The ends were cut back, 1 base at V and 0 bases at J, with 7 bases in the middle. Germline values: CDR1 GTSNPN, CDR2 SVGIG (reference sequence). The CDR3 nucleotides read TGTGCCTGGAGTGAACGAAGCTCCTATAATTCACCCCTCCACTTT. Protein sequence: CAWSERSSYNSPLHF.

This chain uses TRBV28 with TRBJ1-2, with D possibly matching TRBD1 (5 bases). The CDR3 consists of 16 residues. Trimming stripped 4 bases from V and 0 bases from J, with 15 bases between. CDR1 MDHEN and CDR2 SYDVKM come from the germline V gene. In DNA form, the CDR3 reads TGTGCCAGCAGTTCCCCCGGGACCACCACTAACTATGGCTACACCTTC. As protein: CASSSPGTTTNYGYTF.

The CDR3 DNA reads TGCGCCAGCAGCCAAGGGGTGTATCCAGATACGCAGTATTTT. It codes for CASSQGVYPDTQYF. The V call is TRBV4-3, the J call TRBJ2-3; no definite D call. Germline V gives CDR1 LGHNA, CDR2 YSLEER. The V end lost 1 base, the J end lost 4 bases, and 9 bases lay between the germline ends. The CDR3 consists of 14 residues.

This sequence joins TRBV30 and TRBJ2-5; D not resolved. The CDR3 contains 16 residues. Trimming removed 3 bases at V and 0 bases at J, with 17 bases between. CDR1 GTSNPN and CDR2 SVGIG come from the germline V gene (reference sequence). In DNA, the CDR3 is TGTGCCTGGAGCCCAACCTGGGCGGATGACCAAGAGACCCAGTACTTC. The encoded protein is CAWSPTWADDQETQYF.

The table lists this clone with a count of one. DNA for the CDR3: TGTGCCAGCAGCACGGGACTAGCGGGGGGAGAGACCCAGTACTTC. This encodes CASSTGLAGGETQYF. The chain couples TRBV11-2 to TRBJ2-5; 15 bases fit TRBD2. CDR1 SGHAT and CDR2 FQNNGV come from the germline V gene. This CDR3 region has 15 residues. With 5 bases clipped from V and 4 bases from J, the junction kept 2 bases outside the gene matches.

The rearrangement joins TRBV7-3 to TRBJ2-2, with D uncertain. V lost 2 bases and J lost 7, with 17 bases in between. This CDR3 region has 16 residues. Germline V CDR1 and CDR2: SGHTA, FQGTGA. The CDR3 reads CASSLSPAGRIGELFF. Written as DNA, the CDR3 is TGTGCCAGCAGCTTATCCCCAGCCGGCAGGATCGGGGAGCTGTTTTTT. Supplemented by reference TRBV7-3 and TRBJ2-2, the full variable domain reads GAGVSQTPSNKVTEKGKYVELRCDPISGHTALYWYRQSLGQGPEFLIYFQGTGAADDSGLPNDRFFAVRPEGSVSTLKIQRTERGDSAVYLCASSLSPAGRIGELFFGEGSRLTVL.

J is TRBJ1-2 and V is TRBV5-1; D ambiguous. From germline, CDR1 is SGHRS and CDR2 YFSETQ. With 0 bases removed from V and 8 bases from J, the gap between germline ends came to 8 bases. The CDR3 is made up of 12 amino acids. CDR3 loop: CASSLEGSGYTF. The DNA of the CDR3 is TGCGCCAGCAGCTTGGAGGGATCGGGCTACACCTTC. Full variable domain (missing parts from reference TRBV5-1 and TRBJ1-2): KAGVTQTPRYLIKTRGQQVTLSCSPISGHRSVSWYQQTPGQGLQFLFEYFSETQRNKGNFPGRFSGRQFSNSRSEMNVSTLELGDSALYLCASSLEGSGYTFGSGTRLTVV.